These T cell receptor beta chains were read from a single sample in a study of PD-1 blockade in classical Hodgkin lymphoma. TCRdb's table, derived via immunoSEQ multiplex PCR, lists solely in-frame clones and lacks some. The profile shows some 23,000 clones, around 63% of them singletons. This material consisted of peripheral blood mononuclear cells (PBMCs), taken at baseline. These receptors were taken from a human donor with classical Hodgkin lymphoma. Each CDR3 is given with its conserved first and last residue. D genes are given only for firm matches. Clone size is given for some rows only: seen once, a few or many times, or a class if the clone is expanded.

size: NA; V: TRBV2; D: TRBD1; J: TRBJ2-2; DNA: TGTGCCAGCAGCGGACGGGACAGGCCAACCACCGGGGAGCTGTTTTTT; CDR3: CASSGRDRPTTGELFF
size: medium-sized; V: TRBV7-9; D: NA; J: TRBJ2-1; DNA: TGTGCCAGCAGCTTCGAGGGAGTTGGGTTCTTC; CDR3: CASSFEGVGFF
size: NA; V: TRBV2; D: NA; J: TRBJ2-5; DNA: TGTGCCAGCAGTGATAGGGTAGCGACGGAGACCCAGTACTTC; CDR3: CASSDRVATETQYF
size: few; V: TRBV7-8; D: NA; J: TRBJ1-1; DNA: TGTGCCAGCAGCACTGGACCGCAGGGCACTGAAGCTTTCTTT; CDR3: CASSTGPQGTEAFF
size: few; V: TRBV29-1; D: TRBD1; J: TRBJ2-2; DNA: TGCAGCGTTCTCCGGGACAGTCTATCCGGGGAGCTGTTTTTT; CDR3: CSVLRDSLSGELFF
size: NA; V: TRBV27; D: TRBD1; J: TRBJ2-7; DNA: TGTGCCAGCAGTTTCGGGACAGATAGCTACGAGCAGTACTTC; CDR3: CASSFGTDSYEQYF
size: NA; V: TRBV2; D: NA; J: TRBJ1-2; DNA: TGTGCCAGCGACCCGACAGACCACTATGGCTACACCTTC; CDR3: CASDPTDHYGYTF
size: medium-sized; V: TRBV2; D: TRBD1; J: TRBJ1-2; DNA: TGTGCCAGCAACACGGGACAGGCCTCCTATGGCTACACCTTC; CDR3: CASNTGQASYGYTF
size: NA; V: TRBV9; D: NA; J: TRBJ2-3; DNA: TGTGCCAGCAGCGAGGCCGGCGGGGCCCTTACGCAGTATTTT; CDR3: CASSEAGGALTQYF
size: NA; V: TRBV19; D: NA; J: TRBJ1-5; DNA: TGTGCCAGTAGTATAGCTTACAGGGAGGGGAATCAGCCCCAGCATTTT; CDR3: CASSIAYREGNQPQHF
size: once; V: TRBV4-2; D: TRBD2; J: TRBJ2-1; DNA: TGTGCCAGCAGCCATAGTGGCGGGGGGCCGGACAATGAGCAGTTCTTC; CDR3: CASSHSGGGPDNEQFF
size: NA; V: TRBV10-3; D: NA; J: TRBJ2-5; DNA: TGTGCCATCAGTGTGGCGCTACAAGAGACCCAGTACTTC; CDR3: CAISVALQETQYF
size: NA; V: TRBV4-3; D: NA; J: TRBJ2-2; DNA: TGCGCCAGCAGCCAAGAACCGGAAAGGGGGTCATCGGGGGAGCTGTTTTTT; CDR3: CASSQEPERGSSGELFF
size: few; V: TRBV5-1; D: NA; J: TRBJ1-1; DNA: TGCGCCAGCAGCTTGGCCGACGGGTACACTGAAGCTTTCTTT; CDR3: CASSLADGYTEAFF
size: NA; V: TRBV6-5; D: NA; J: TRBJ1-5; DNA: TGTGCCACAGACATTAGATCGAGCAATCAGCCCCAGCATTTT; CDR3: CATDIRSSNQPQHF